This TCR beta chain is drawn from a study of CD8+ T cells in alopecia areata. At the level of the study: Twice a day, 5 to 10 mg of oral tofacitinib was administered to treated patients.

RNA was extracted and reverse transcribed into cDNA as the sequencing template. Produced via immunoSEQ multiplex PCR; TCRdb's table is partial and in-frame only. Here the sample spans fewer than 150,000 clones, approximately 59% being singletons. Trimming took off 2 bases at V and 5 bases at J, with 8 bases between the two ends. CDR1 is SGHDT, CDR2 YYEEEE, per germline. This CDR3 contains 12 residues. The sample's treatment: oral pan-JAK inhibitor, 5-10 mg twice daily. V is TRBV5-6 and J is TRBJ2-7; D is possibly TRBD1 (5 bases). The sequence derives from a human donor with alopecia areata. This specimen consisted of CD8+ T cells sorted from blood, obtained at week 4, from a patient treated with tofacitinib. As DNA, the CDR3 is TGTGCCAGCAGCTTCAGGGCTCACGAGCAGTACTTC. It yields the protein CASSFRAHEQYF.